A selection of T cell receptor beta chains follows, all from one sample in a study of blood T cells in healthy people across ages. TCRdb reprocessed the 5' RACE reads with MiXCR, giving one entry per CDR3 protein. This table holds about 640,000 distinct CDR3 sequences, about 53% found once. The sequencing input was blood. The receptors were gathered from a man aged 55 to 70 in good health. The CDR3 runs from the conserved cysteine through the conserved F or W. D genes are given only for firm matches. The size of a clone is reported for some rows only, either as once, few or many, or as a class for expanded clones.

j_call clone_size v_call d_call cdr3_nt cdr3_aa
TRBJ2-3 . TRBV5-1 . TGCGCCAGCAGCTTGGAGCGAACTAGCACAGATACGCAGTATTTT CASSLERTSTDTQYF
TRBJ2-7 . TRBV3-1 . TGTGCCAGCAGCCCGACGTTTACTTCCTACGAGCAGTACTTC CASSPTFTSYEQYF
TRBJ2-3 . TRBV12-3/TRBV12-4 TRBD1 TGTGCCAGCAGTTTAGCGGACAGGCTTAGCACAGATACGCAGTATTTT CASSLADRLSTDTQYF
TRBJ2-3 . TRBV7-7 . TGTGCCAGCAGCACCAGCCCCGGAGATACGCAGTATTTT CASSTSPGDTQYF
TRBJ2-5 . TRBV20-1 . TGCAGTGTTAGAAAAGGGGCCTGGGAGACCCAGTACTTC CSVRKGAWETQYF
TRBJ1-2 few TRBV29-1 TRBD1 TGCAGCGTTTACCAGGGGGCCCCCTATGGCTACACCTTC CSVYQGAPYGYTF
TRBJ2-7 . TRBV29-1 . TGCAGCGTTGAAGTTGCCCGCCGCGAGCAGTACTTC CSVEVARREQYF
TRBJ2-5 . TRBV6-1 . TGTGCCAGCACTTGGAACAATGAGCAGTACTTC CASTWNNEQYF
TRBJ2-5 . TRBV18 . TGTGCCAGCTCACCGCCCCAGGAGGGGCGGGAGACCCAGTACTTC CASSPPQEGRETQYF
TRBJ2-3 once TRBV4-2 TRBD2 TGTGCCAGCAGCCAATGGGGCGGGGGGGTTAGCACAGATACGCAGTATTTT CASSQWGGGVSTDTQYF
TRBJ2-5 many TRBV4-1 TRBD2 TGCGCCAGCAGCCAAGAGGATAGCGGGGGGGCAAGAGAGACCCAGTACTTC CASSQEDSGGARETQYF
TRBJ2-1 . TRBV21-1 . TGTGCCAGCAGCACGACGGGACAGGGGGCAGGTGAGCAGTTCTTC CASSTTGQGAGEQFF
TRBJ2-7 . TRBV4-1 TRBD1 TGCGCCAGCAGCCATAGGGACAGGGGGATCGGGTCCTACGAGCAGTACTTC CASSHRDRGIGSYEQYF
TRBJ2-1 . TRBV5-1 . TGCGCCAGCAGCTTGGGGACCCGAGACGGCGAGCAGTTCTTC CASSLGTRDGEQFF
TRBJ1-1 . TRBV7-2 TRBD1 TGTGCCAGCAGCTTAGTGACAGGGGCCGGTGATGAAGCTTTCTTT CASSLVTGAGDEAFF